This entry lists 9 T cell receptor beta chains sequenced from one sample in a study of T cell changes during pregnancy in multiple sclerosis (dated by TCRdb to the late 2010s). Libraries were constructed by the immunoSEQ multiplex PCR assay. Imported from immuneACCESS, the table was reduced by TCRdb to in-frame sequences with V and J called. These copies leave out some clones; in studies compared against another copy, an unresolved V gene accounts for under half, and the cause of the remainder is not known. The sample table records some 40,000 clones; 85% to 95% of these occur just once. The ten largest clonotypes hold about 8.3% of the sample. The sequencing here drew on CD8+ T cells from peripheral blood mononuclear cells, taken in the third trimester of pregnancy. The receptor source for this set is a female donor with multiple sclerosis, enrolled in a pregnancy study.

The chain carries TRBV4-1 and TRBJ2-2, with 7 nucleotides matching TRBD2. The germline V gene encodes CDR1 MGHRA and CDR2 YSYEKL. Germline trimming cut 2 bases from V and 4 bases from J; bases unmatched to any gene: 10. The CDR3 totals 17 residues. This CDR3 is CASSQSPNGGTTGELFF. In DNA form, the CDR3 reads TGCGCCAGCAGCCAATCCCCTAACGGGGGGACCACCGGGGAGCTGTTTTTT.

The chain combines TRBV29-1 with TRBJ2-3; 8 bases map to TRBD2. The germline V gene has CDR1 SQVTM and CDR2 ANQGSEA. The CDR3 loop spans 15 amino acids. The ends lost 2 bases at V and 1 base at J; junction bases unmatched: 5. The CDR3 protein is CSVETGLGRTDTQYF. The DNA of the CDR3 is TGCAGCGTTGAAACGGGACTAGGCCGCACAGATACGCAGTATTTT.

By sample share, this clone is medium-sized (0.01 to 0.1%). The chain combines TRBV2 with TRBJ2-1; D gene unclear. Germline CDR1 is SNHLY and CDR2 is FYNNEI. The CDR3 spans 16 residues. Trimming took 3 bases from V and 7 from J, leaving 19 bases between them. CDR3 in amino acids: CASSDPSTDTTNEQFF. The CDR3 region has the DNA TGTGCCAGCAGTGACCCTTCTACGGATACTACGAATGAGCAGTTCTTC. Together with reference TRBV2 and TRBJ2-1, the CDR3 gives the full variable domain: EPEVTQTPSHQVTQMGQEVILRCVPISNHLYFYWYRQILGQKVEFLVSFYNNEISEKSEIFDDQFSVERPDGSNFTLKIRSTKLEDSAMYFCASSDPSTDTTNEQFFGPGTRLTVL.

Worth noting for this clone: A junction boundary mismatches the germline segment, possibly from a read error. The chain employs TRBV7-9 and TRBJ2-7; 13 positions match TRBD2. The CDR3 runs to 11 residues. Germline V gene sequence: CDR1 SEHNR, CDR2 FQNEAQ (reference sequence). The CDR3, as DNA: TGTGCCAGCAGCGGACTAGCGGGGGTACTCTTC. It codes for CASSGLAGVLF. The full variable domain, with the rest looked up from reference TRBV7-9 and TRBJ2-7, is DTGVSQNPRHKITKRGQNVTFRCDPISEHNRLYWYRQTLGQGPEFLTYFQNEAQLEKSRLLSDRFSAERPKGSFSTLEIQRTEQGDSAMYLCASSGLAGVLFGPGTRLTVT.

This clone was observed once. The genes are TRBV4-2 and TRBJ2-7, with 7 bases fitting TRBD1. Germline V gives CDR1 LGHNA, CDR2 YNFKEQ. This CDR3 region has 15 residues. The V gene end was trimmed by 1 base and the J gene end by 2 bases; junction bases not matched to a gene: 5. The CDR3 spells CASSQARDRAYEQYF. CDR3 DNA: TGTGCCAGCAGCCAAGCCCGAGACAGGGCCTACGAGCAGTACTTC.

The gene calls are TRBV7-9 and TRBJ2-1; D may be TRBD1 (6 bases). CDR3 length equals 15 residues. With 3 bases removed from V and 9 bases from J, the gap between germline ends came to 18 bases. Germline CDR1 reads SEHNR; CDR2 reads FQNEAQ (reference sequence). The CDR3 coding sequence is TGTGCCAGCAGCTTCGTACAGGGCCTATATGCTGAGCAGTTCTTC. Its translation is CASSFVQGLYAEQFF. The full variable domain, rest sourced from reference TRBV7-9 and TRBJ2-1, is DTGVSQNPRHKITKRGQNVTFRCDPISEHNRLYWYRQTLGQGPEFLTYFQNEAQLEKSRLLSDRFSAERPKGSFSTLEIQRTEQGDSAMYLCASSFVQGLYAEQFFGPGTRLTVL.

The count of this clone is one. The chain recombines TRBV11-2 with TRBJ1-3; D is perhaps TRBD1 (5 bases). Germline V lookup: CDR1 SGHAT, CDR2 FQNNGV. The CDR3 is 17 amino acids. The V end lost 1 base, the J end lost 1 base, and 14 bases lay between the germline ends. The CDR3 DNA sequence: TGTGCCAGCAGCTTAGCGCCCGGGGGTGCTTCTGGAAACACCATATATTTT. It encodes CASSLAPGGASGNTIYF. Full variable domain (rest looked up from reference TRBV11-2 and TRBJ1-3): EAGVAQSPRYKIIEKRQSVAFWCNPISGHATLYWYQQILGQGPKLLIQFQNNGVVDDSQLPKDRFSAERLKGVDSTLKIQPAKLEDSAVYLCASSLAPGGASGNTIYFGEGSWLTVV.

The table lists this clone with a count of one. The V gene is TRBV6-5, the J gene TRBJ2-1, with 15 bases matching TRBD2. CDR3 length: 14 residues. Germline CDR1 and CDR2: MNHEY and SVGAGI. V trimming: 8 bases; J trimming: 8 bases; junction bases outside the gene matches: 4. The CDR3 coding sequence is TGTGCCAGCGGACTAGCGGGGGGGCGGCATGAGCAGTTCTTC. Protein sequence: CASGLAGGRHEQFF.

This clone has just one count. The V gene is TRBV19, the J gene TRBJ2-3; D is uncertain. This CDR3 spans 12 amino acids. V gave up 1 base and J gave up 5 bases, with 4 bases separating them. The germline V gene encodes CDR1 LNHDA and CDR2 SQIVND (reference sequence). The CDR3 protein is CASSIVGDTQYF. The CDR3 DNA sequence: TGTGCCAGTAGTATAGTCGGAGATACGCAGTATTTT.